This T cell receptor (beta chain) was retrieved from a study of cytotoxic CD8 clonotypes in ibrutinib-treated CLL. Study-wide context: Outcomes included approximately 25 partial and 2 complete responses; after median roughly 70 months, roughly 15 stayed remitted and about 12 progressed. Study conclusions and caveats: Before falling back toward baseline at progression, clonality had risen at the time of ibrutinib response. On treatment, the uncommon public clonotypes contracted or remained stable.

Data came from immunoSEQ multiplex PCR; TCRdb stores just in-frame clones and leaves some out. The table includes some 310,000 clones, roughly 85% detected once. With cryopreserved PBMCs as the source, about 2.2 micrograms of genomic DNA went to TCR beta libraries. The sample holds one count of this clone. Its specificity is not known. Germline V gene lookup returns CDR1 LGHNA and CDR2 YNFKEQ. Between the trimmed V and J ends, which lost 2 bases and 5 bases, there was a span of 21 bases. This CDR3 comprises 17 residues. The rearrangement links TRBV4-2 to TRBJ2-5; D assignment may be TRBD1 or TRBD2 (5 bases each). Sequencing was performed on PBMCs, taken before ibrutinib treatment. The TCR sequence derives from a human donor with chronic lymphocytic leukemia. As DNA, the CDR3 is TGTGCCAGCAGCCAACCCTCGGGGACGGGTGTGAAGGAGACCCAGTACTTC. The encoded protein is CASSQPSGTGVKETQYF.